This is a list of T cell receptor beta chains from one sample in a study of CD8+CD57+ T cells in acquired aplastic anemia. TCRdb fed the reads into MiXCR, producing one record per CDR3 protein. Altogether under 250,000 distinct CDR3 sequences are present, approximately 45% being singletons, with the ten largest covering over 7.5%. The sequencing sample was made of sorted CD4+, CD8+, or CD8+CD57+ T cells (not recorded which) from PBMCs. These TCRs come from a human donor with aplastic anemia. CDR3s include the opening cysteine and the closing phenylalanine or tryptophan. A D gene is named only where the DNA matches it firmly. Only some rows state a clone size, as once, few, many or a class for expanded clones.

J | length | D | size | V | DNA | CDR3
TRBJ1-2 | 18 | . | . | TRBV7-9 | TGTGCCAGCAGCCGATGGACAACTACGGGGCCTGATAACTATGGCTACACCTTC | CASSRWTTTGPDNYGYTF
TRBJ1-2 | 15 | TRBD1 | few | TRBV30 | TGTGCCTGGTGTCCCGGACAGGGGGCTTTCTATGGCTACACCTTC | CAWCPGQGAFYGYTF
TRBJ2-5 | 14 | . | once | TRBV20-1 | TGCAGTGCTAGCATCGGGGGGCACGTAGAGACCCAGTACTTC | CSASIGGHVETQYF
TRBJ2-5 | 18 | . | . | TRBV7-9 | TGTGCCAGCAGCTTGGACAGGACTAAGTTAGGAGACCAAGAGACCCAGTACTTC | CASSLDRTKLGDQETQYF
TRBJ1-6 | 14 | TRBD1 | . | TRBV15 | TGTGCCACCAGAGACAGGGTGCCTAATTCACCCCTCCACTTT | CATRDRVPNSPLHF
TRBJ2-3 | 14 | . | many | TRBV5-1 | TGCGCCAGCAGCTTGAGTTATAGCACAGATACGCAGTATTTT | CASSLSYSTDTQYF
TRBJ2-2 | 19 | TRBD2 | . | TRBV9 | TGTGCCAGCAATGACGGACTCTATGGGGAGGGAGGCGACACCGGGGAGCTGTTTTTT | CASNDGLYGEGGDTGELFF
TRBJ2-7 | 14 | . | . | TRBV7-9 | TGTGCCAGCAGCCCTACACCGCCGTCCTACGAGCAGTACTTC | CASSPTPPSYEQYF
TRBJ2-7 | 15 | TRBD2 | . | TRBV20-1 | TGCAGTGCTAGAGACCCCTCGACTAGCGGGAGGGGACAGTACTTC | CSARDPSTSGRGQYF
TRBJ1-6 | 14 | TRBD1 | . | TRBV19 | TGTGCCAGTACGGAGGACAGGGTATTTTCACCCCTCCACTTT | CASTEDRVFSPLHF
TRBJ1-1 | 15 | TRBD1 | . | TRBV15 | TGTGCCACCAGCATGACAGGGACCATGAACACTGAAGCTTTCTTT | CATSMTGTMNTEAFF
TRBJ2-2 | 13 | . | many | TRBV7-6 | TGTGCCAGCAGCCGAGCCCAACCCGGGGAGCTGTTTTTT | CASSRAQPGELFF
TRBJ2-7 | 14 | . | . | TRBV10-2 | TGCGCCAGCAGTGAGTCTTGGGGACCCTACGAGCAGTACTTC | CASSESWGPYEQYF
TRBJ2-1 | 13 | TRBD2 | . | TRBV7-9 | TGTGCCAGCAGCTTTAGCGGGAGTCATGAGCAGTTCTTC | CASSFSGSHEQFF
TRBJ2-5 | 12 | . | many | TRBV7-9 | TGTGCCAGCAGCTCATCGACAGAGACCCAGTACTTC | CASSSSTETQYF
TRBJ2-1 | 14 | . | many | TRBV20-1 | TGCAGTGCTAGCGACATCGGACTTATAAATGAGCAGTTCTTC | CSASDIGLINEQFF
TRBJ2-7 | 15 | . | . | TRBV7-2 | TGTGCCAGCAGCCAAATCGGGATGGCCTCCTACGAGCAGTACTTC | CASSQIGMASYEQYF
TRBJ1-3 | 14 | . | many | TRBV7-9 | TGTGCCAGCAGTTCAGACGGTTCTGGAAACACCATATATTTT | CASSSDGSGNTIYF
TRBJ2-7 | 15 | . | . | TRBV6-2/TRBV6-3 | TGTGCCAGCAGTCCATCGACAGGCGACGGCTACGAGCAGTACTTC | CASSPSTGDGYEQYF
TRBJ1-1 | 13 | TRBD1 | many | TRBV6-4 | TGTGCCAGCAGTGCGACAGGGGTCACTGAAGCTTTCTTT | CASSATGVTEAFF
TRBJ2-7 | 13 | . | . | TRBV7-7 | TGTGCCAGCAGCGTAGCCCCAACGGGAGAGCAGTACTTC | CASSVAPTGEQYF
TRBJ2-7 | 14 | . | . | TRBV25-1 | TGCGCCAGCAGCCAAGGTGAATTCGAGGCTGAGCAGTACTTC | CASSQGEFEAEQYF
TRBJ1-2 | 14 | . | . | TRBV5-1 | TGCGCCAGCCAGGAGGAAGGGGTATCATATGGCTACACCTTC | CASQEEGVSYGYTF
TRBJ2-1 | 14 | TRBD1 | many | TRBV9 | TGTGCCAGCAGCTCAGGGACAGGGGTACGTGAGCAGTTCTTC | CASSSGTGVREQFF
TRBJ1-1 | 14 | . | few | TRBV7-9 | TGTGCCAGCAGCTTAGAATCTATCTCGACTGAAGCTTTCTTT | CASSLESISTEAFF
TRBJ1-1 | 12 | . | . | TRBV2 | TGTGCCAGCATTTGGAGAAACACTGAAGCTTTCTTT | CASIWRNTEAFF
TRBJ2-7 | 13 | . | once | TRBV6-1 | TGTGCCAGCAGAAATACAGGGCACTACGAGCAGTACTTC | CASRNTGHYEQYF